The entry below describes one T cell receptor (beta chain). Antigen unknown. The data are from a study of vaccination and CD4 T cells after COVID-19. Across the whole study: Six males and four females constituted the convalescent cohort, two of whom were Hispanic. At a median about 95 days (range 35 to 161) after diagnosis, post-COVID samples were drawn. Whole-study results and caveats: Post-vaccination reactive clonotypes (median roughly 37) did not differ significantly from post-infection (approximately 20).

Sequencing of the DNA from cultured CD4+ T cells was carried out with the Oncomine TCR Beta short-read assay. TCRdb independently ran MiXCR on the PCR reads; one entry per CDR3 protein. The data contain some 11,000 distinct CDR3 sequences, about 75% of them singletons. Sample treatment: roughly ten-day PBMC culture with coronavirus spike peptide pools or control peptides (ViraFEST assay). The cultures had half their medium swapped for fresh IL-2 medium on days 3 and 7. CDR1 is LNHDA, CDR2 SQIVND, per germline (reference sequence). CDR3 size: 15 residues. The V gene end was trimmed by 7 bases and the J gene end by 2 bases; junction bases not matched to a gene: 11.

The sequence derives from a human donor who had recovered from COVID-19. V usage is TRBV19 and J usage is TRBJ2-7; 7 nucleotides match TRBD1. Sequences were obtained from CD4+ T cells from blood, cultured in vitro. The CDR3 loop reads CASTPAGTAAYEQYF. CDR3 nucleotide sequence: TGTGCCAGTACCCCCGCCGGGACAGCGGCCTACGAGCAGTACTTC.